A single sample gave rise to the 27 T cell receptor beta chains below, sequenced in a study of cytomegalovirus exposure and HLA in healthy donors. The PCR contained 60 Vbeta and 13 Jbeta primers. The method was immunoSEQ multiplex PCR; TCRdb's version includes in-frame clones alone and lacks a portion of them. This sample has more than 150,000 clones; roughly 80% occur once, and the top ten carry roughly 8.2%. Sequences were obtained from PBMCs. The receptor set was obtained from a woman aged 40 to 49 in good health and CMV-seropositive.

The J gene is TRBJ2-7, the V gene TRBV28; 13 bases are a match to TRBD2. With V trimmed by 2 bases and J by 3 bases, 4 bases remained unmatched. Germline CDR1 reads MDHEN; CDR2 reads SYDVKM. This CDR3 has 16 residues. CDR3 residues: CASSLMGTSGDYEQYF. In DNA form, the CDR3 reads TGTGCCAGCAGTTTAATGGGGACTAGCGGGGACTACGAGCAGTACTTC.

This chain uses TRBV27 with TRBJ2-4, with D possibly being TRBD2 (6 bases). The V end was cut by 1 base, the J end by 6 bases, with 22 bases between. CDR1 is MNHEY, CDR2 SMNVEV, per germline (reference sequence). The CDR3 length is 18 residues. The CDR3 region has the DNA TGTGCCAGCAGTTTATTTAGTGTGGGCGGGGTGGATGGAAACATTCAGTACTTC. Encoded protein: CASSLFSVGGVDGNIQYF.

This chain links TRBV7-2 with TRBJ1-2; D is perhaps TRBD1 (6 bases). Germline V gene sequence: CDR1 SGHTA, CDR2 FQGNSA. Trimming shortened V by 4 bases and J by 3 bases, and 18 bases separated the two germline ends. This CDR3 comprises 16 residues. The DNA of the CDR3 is TGTGCCAGCAGCTCAAAGACCATACAGGGACACTATGGCTACACCTTC. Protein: CASSSKTIQGHYGYTF.

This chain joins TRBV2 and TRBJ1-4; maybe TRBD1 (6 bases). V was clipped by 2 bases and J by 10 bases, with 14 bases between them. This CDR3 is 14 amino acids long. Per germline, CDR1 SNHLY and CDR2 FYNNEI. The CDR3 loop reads CASSESGDRGKLFF. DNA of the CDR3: TGTGCCAGCAGTGAATCAGGGGATCGTGGAAAACTGTTTTTT.

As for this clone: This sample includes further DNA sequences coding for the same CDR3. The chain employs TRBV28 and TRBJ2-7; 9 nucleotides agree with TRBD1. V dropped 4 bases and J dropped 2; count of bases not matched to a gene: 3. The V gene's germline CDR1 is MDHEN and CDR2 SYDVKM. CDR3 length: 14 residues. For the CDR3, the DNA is TGTGCCAGCAGTTCCGGGACAGGGACCTACGAGCAGTACTTC. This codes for CASSSGTGTYEQYF.

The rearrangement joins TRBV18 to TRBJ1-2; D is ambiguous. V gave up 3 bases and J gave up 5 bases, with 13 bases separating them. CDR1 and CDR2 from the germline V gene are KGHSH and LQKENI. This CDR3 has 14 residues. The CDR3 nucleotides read TGTGCCAGCTCACCGGCGCTGGAGTTATATGGCTACACCTTC. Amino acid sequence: CASSPALELYGYTF.

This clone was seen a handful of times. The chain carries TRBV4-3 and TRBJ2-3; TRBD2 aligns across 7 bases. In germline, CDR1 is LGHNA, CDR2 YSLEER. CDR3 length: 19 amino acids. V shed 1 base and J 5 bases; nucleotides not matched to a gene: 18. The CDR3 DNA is TGCGCCAGCAGCCAAGGCATCCAATGGAGGCGGGAGCGGGAAGATACGCAGTATTTT. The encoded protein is CASSQGIQWRREREDTQYF.

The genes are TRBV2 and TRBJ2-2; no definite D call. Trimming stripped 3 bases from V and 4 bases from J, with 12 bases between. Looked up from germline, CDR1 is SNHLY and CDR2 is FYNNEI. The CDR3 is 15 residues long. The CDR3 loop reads CASSERLRSTGELFF. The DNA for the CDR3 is TGTGCCAGCAGTGAGCGGCTAAGGAGCACCGGGGAGCTGTTTTTT.

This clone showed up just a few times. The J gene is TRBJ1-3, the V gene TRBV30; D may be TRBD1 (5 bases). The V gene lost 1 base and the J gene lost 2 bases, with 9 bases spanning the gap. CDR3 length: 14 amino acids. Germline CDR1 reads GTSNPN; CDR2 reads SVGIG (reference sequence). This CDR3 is CAWSDGGAGNTIYF. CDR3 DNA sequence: TGTGCCTGGAGTGATGGGGGGGCTGGAAACACCATATATTTT.

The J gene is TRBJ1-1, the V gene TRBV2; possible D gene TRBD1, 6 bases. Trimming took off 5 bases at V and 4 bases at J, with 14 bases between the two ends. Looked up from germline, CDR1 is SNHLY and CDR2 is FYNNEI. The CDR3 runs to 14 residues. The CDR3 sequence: CASSPGQASTEAFF. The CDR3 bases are TGTGCCAGCAGTCCGGGACAAGCATCCACTGAAGCTTTCTTT.

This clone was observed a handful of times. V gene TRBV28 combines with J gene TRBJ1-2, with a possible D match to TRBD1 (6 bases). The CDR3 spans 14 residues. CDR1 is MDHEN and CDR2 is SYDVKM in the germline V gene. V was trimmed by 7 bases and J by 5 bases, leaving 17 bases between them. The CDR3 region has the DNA TGTGCCAGCATCCCCGTGGGACATAGTTATGGCTACACCTTC. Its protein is CASIPVGHSYGYTF.

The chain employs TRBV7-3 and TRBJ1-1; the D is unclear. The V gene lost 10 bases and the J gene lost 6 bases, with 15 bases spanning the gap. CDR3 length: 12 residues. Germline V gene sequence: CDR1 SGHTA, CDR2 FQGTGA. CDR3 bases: TGTGCCACCATTCCCGTGAGGGCTGAAGCTTTCTTT. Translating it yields CATIPVRAEAFF.

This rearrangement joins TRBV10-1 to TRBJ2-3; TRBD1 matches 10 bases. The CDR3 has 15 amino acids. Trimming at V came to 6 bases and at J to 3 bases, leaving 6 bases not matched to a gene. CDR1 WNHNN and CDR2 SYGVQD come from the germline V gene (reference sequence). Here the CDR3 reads CASRAGTGETDTQYF. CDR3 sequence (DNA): TGCGCCAGCAGAGCCGGGACAGGGGAGACAGATACGCAGTATTTT.

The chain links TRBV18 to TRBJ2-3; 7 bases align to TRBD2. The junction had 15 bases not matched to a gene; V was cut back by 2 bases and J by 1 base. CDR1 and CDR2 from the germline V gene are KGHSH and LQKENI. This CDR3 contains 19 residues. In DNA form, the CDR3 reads TGTGCCAGCTCACCAATTTCGATGGAGACTAGCAGACGCACAGATACGCAGTATTTT. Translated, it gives CASSPISMETSRRTDTQYF.

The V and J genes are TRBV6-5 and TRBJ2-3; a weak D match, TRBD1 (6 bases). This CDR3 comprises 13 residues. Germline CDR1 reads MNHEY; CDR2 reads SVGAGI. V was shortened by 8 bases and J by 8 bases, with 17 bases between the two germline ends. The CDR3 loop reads CASSTGVEGTQYF. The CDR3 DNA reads TGTGCCAGCTCGACAGGCGTAGAGGGTACGCAGTATTTT.

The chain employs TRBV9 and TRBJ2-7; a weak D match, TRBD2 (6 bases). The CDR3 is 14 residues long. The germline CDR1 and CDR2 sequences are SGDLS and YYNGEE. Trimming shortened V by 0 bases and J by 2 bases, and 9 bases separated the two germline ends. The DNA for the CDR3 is TGTGCCAGCAGCGTAGCCTGGGGGGCCTACGAGCAGTACTTC. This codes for CASSVAWGAYEQYF.

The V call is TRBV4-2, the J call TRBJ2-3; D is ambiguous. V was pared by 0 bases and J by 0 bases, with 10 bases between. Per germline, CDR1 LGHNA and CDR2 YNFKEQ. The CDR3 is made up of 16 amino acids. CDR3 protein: CASSQDLAASTDTQYF. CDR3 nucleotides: TGTGCCAGCAGCCAAGATCTGGCGGCTAGCACAGATACGCAGTATTTT.

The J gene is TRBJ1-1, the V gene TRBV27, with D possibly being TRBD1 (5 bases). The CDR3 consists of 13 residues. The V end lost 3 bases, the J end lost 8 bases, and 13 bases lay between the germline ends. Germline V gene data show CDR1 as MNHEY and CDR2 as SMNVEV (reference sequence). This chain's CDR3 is CASSFGGQAEAFF. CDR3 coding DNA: TGTGCCAGCAGTTTCGGCGGACAAGCCGAAGCTTTCTTT.

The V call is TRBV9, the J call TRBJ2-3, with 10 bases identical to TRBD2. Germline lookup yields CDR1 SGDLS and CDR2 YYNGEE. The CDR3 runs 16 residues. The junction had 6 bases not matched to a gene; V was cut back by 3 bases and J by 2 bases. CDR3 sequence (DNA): TGTGCCAGCAGCGGGACTAGCGGCGTTAACACAGATACGCAGTATTTT. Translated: CASSGTSGVNTDTQYF.

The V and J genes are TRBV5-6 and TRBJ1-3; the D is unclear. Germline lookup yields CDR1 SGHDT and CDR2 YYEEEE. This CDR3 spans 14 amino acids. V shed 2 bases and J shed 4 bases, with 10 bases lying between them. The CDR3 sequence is CASSLNFLGNTIYF. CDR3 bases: TGTGCCAGCAGCTTAAATTTCCTCGGAAACACCATATATTTT.

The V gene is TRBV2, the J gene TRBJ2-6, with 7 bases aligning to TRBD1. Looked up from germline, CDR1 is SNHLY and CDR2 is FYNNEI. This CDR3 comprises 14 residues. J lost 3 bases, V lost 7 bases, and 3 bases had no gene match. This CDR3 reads CASTWDSGANVLTF. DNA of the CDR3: TGTGCCAGCACTTGGGACAGTGGGGCCAACGTCCTGACTTTC.

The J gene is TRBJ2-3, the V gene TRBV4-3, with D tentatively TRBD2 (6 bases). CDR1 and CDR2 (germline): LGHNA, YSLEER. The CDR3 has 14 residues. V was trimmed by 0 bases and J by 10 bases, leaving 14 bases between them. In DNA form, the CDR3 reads TGCGCCAGCAGCCAAGATTCTGACGGGAGCGCGCAGTATTTT. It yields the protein CASSQDSDGSAQYF.

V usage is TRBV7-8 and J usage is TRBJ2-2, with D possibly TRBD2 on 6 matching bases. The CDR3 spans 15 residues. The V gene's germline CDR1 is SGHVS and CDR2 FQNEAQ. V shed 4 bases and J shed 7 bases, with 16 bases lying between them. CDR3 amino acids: CASSSRLTSIGELFF. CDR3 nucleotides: TGTGCCAGCAGCTCCCGACTGACTAGTATCGGGGAGCTGTTTTTT. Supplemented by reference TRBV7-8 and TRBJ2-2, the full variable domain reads GAGVSQSPRYKVAKRGQDVALRCDPISGHVSLFWYQQALGQGPEFLTYFQNEAQLDKSGLPSDRFFAERPEGSVSTLKIQRTQQEDSAVYLCASSSRLTSIGELFFGEGSRLTVL.

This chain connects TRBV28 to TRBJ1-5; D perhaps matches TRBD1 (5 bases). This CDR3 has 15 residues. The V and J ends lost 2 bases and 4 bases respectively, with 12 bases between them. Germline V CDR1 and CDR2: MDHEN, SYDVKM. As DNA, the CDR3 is TGTGCCAGCAGTTTAGCAGGGCCAAGGAATCAGCCCCAGCATTTT. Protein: CASSLAGPRNQPQHF.

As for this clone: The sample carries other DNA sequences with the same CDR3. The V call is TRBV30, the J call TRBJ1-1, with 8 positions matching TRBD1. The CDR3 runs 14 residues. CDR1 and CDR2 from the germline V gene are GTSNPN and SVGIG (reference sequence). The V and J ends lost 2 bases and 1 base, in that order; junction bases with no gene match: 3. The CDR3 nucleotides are TGTGCCTGGAGTAAAGGGACAGGGAACACTGAAGCTTTCTTT. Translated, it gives CAWSKGTGNTEAFF.

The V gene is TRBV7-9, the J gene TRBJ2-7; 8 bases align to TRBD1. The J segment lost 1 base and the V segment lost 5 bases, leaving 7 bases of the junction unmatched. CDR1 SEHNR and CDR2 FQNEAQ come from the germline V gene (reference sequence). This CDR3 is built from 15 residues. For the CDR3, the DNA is TGTGCCAGCAGCGCATGGGACAGGCAATCCTACGAGCAGTACTTC. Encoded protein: CASSAWDRQSYEQYF.

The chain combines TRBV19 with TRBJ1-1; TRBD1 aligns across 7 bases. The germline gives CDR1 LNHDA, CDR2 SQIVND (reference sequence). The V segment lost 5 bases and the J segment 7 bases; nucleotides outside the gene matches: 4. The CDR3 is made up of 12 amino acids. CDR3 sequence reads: CASSPRDSEAFF. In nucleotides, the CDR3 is TGTGCCAGTAGTCCTCGGGACAGTGAAGCTTTCTTT.